This T cell receptor beta chain emerged from a study of blood T cell repertoires in COVID-19. Study in general: The United States, Italy and Spain were the sources of the acute and convalescent COVID-19 samples. T cells, B-cell-depleted T cells, or PBMCs supplied cDNA or gDNA.

Germline V CDR1 and CDR2: SNHLY, FYNNEI. The CDR3 is 17 amino acids. V was clipped by 2 bases and J by 3 bases; unmatched bases: 6. Method: immunoSEQ multiplex PCR; TCRdb's copy keeps in-frame clones and lacks some. The table records roughly 320,000 clones, roughly 86% of them present only once. The source material was peripheral blood. The sequence came from a woman aged 30 to 39 with COVID-19, enrolled during active disease. V gene TRBV2 combines with J gene TRBJ2-2, with TRBD2 matching 10 bases. The CDR3 spells CASSEYSGGADTGELFF. The CDR3 bases are TGTGCCAGCAGTGAATACAGCGGGGGGGCAGACACCGGGGAGCTGTTTTTT.